This TCR beta chain was retrieved from a study of identifying expanded T cells in peripheral blood. Points from the study as a whole: Variance in clone template counts between approximately two-week samples significantly increased with total template count across all healthy donors.

TCRdb keeps only in-frame clones here, not all; method: immunoSEQ multiplex PCR. Among roughly 61,000 clones listed, about nine tenths were seen once. Note on this clone: As yet, its antigen is unknown.

Trimming at V came to 5 bases and at J to 0 bases, leaving 10 bases not matched to a gene. Looked up from germline, CDR1 is KGHSH and CDR2 is LQKENI. CDR3 length: 16 amino acids. The sample was blood. The J gene is TRBJ2-7, the V gene TRBV18; 7 nucleotides line up with TRBD1. This clonotype was obtained from a person aged 18 to 70 in good health. CDR3 DNA: TGTGCCAGCTCAATACAACCGGGACAGAGCTCCTACGAGCAGTACTTC. Its protein is CASSIQPGQSSYEQYF.